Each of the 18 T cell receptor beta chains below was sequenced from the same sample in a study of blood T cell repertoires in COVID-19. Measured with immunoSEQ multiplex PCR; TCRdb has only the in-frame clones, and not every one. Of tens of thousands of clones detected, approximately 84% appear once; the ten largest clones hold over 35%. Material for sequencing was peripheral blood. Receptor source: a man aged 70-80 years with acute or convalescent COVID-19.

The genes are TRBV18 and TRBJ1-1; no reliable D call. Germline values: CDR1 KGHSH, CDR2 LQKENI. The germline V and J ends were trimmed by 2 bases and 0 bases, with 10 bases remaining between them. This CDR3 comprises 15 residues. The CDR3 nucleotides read TGTGCCAGCTCACCAACCCGGAGCTTGAACACTGAAGCTTTCTTT. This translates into CASSPTRSLNTEAFF.

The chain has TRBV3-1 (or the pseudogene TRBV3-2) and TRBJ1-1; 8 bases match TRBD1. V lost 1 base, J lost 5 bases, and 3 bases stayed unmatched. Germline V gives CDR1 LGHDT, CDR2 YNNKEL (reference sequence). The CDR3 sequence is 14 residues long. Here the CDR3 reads CASSQGRGQTEAFF. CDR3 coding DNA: TGTGCCAGCAGCCAAGGCAGGGGGCAGACTGAAGCTTTCTTT.

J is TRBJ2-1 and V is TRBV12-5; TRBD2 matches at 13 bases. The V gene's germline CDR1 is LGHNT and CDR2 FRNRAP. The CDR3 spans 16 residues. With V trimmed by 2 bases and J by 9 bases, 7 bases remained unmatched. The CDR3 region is CASGLSTSGRDIEQFF. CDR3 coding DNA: TGTGCTAGTGGTTTGTCAACTAGCGGGAGGGACATTGAGCAGTTCTTC. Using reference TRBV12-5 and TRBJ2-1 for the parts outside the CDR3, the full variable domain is DARVTQTPRHKVTEMGQEVTMRCQPILGHNTVFWYRQTMMQGLELLAYFRNRAPLDDSGMPKDRFSAEMPDATLATLKIQPSEPRDSAVYFCASGLSTSGRDIEQFFGPGTRLTVL.

CDR3 nucleotides: TGTGCCAGCAGCTTGGCTTCTAGCTCATACTTTCAGTATTTT. The encoded protein is CASSLASSSYFQYF. The rearrangement uses TRBV5-6 and TRBJ2-3; D might be TRBD2 (5 bases). This CDR3 contains 14 residues. V lost 0 bases and J 12 bases, leaving 17 bases between the germline ends. Looked up from germline, CDR1 is SGHDT and CDR2 is YYEEEE.

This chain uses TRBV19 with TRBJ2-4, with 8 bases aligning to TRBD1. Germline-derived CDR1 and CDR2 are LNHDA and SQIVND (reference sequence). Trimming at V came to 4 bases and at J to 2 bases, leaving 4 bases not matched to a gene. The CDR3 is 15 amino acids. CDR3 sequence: CASSRTGQSKNIQYF. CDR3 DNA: TGTGCCAGTAGTAGGACAGGGCAGTCCAAAAACATTCAGTACTTC.

CDR3 residues: CASSYSKGNYGYTF. The DNA of the CDR3 is TGTGCCAGCAGTTACTCGAAGGGGAACTATGGCTACACCTTC. This chain links TRBV6-5 with TRBJ1-2; D may be TRBD1 (5 bases). V was shortened by 0 bases and J by 2 bases, with 7 bases between the two germline ends. The CDR3 is 14 amino acids. The V gene's germline CDR1 is MNHEY and CDR2 SVGAGI.

CDR3 nucleotide sequence: TGTGCCTGGAGTGGGAGGGGACGGGGCAATCAGCCCCAGCATTTT. Amino acid sequence: CAWSGRGRGNQPQHF. The chain recombines TRBV30 with TRBJ1-5; a weak D match, TRBD1 (5 bases). CDR3 length: 15 amino acids. CDR1 is GTSNPN, CDR2 SVGIG, per germline (reference sequence). V shed 1 base and J shed 2 bases, with 12 bases lying between them.

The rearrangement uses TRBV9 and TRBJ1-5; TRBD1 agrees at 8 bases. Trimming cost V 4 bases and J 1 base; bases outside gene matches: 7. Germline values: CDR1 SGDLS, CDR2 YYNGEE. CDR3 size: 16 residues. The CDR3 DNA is TGTGCCAGCAGCCCTGGACAGGGTTCGAGCAATCAGCCCCAGCATTTT. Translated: CASSPGQGSSNQPQHF.

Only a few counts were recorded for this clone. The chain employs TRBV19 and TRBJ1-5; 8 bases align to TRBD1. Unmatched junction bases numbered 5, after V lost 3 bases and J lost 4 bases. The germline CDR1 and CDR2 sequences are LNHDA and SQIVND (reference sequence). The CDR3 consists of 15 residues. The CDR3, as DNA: TGTGCCAGTAGTATCGGCAGGGGGCCTAATCAGCCCCAGCATTTT. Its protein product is CASSIGRGPNQPQHF.

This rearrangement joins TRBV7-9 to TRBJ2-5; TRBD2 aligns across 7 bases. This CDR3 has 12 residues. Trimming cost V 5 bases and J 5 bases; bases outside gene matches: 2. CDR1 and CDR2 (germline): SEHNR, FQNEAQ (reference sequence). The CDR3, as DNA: TGTGCCAGCAGCGGGGGAGGGGAGACCCAGTACTTC. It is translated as CASSGGGETQYF.

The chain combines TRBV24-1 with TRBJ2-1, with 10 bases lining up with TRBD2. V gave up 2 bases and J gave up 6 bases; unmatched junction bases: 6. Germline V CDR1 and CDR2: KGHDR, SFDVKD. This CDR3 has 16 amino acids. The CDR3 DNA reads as TGTGCCACCAGTGATTCAAGCGGGGGGGCCGTCAATGAGCAGTTCTTC. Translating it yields CATSDSSGGAVNEQFF.

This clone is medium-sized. The DNA of the CDR3 is TGTGCCAGCAGCTTTCCGGGACTAGCAAGTGAGCAGTTCTTC. This translates into CASSFPGLASEQFF. V gene TRBV7-9 combines with J gene TRBJ2-1; 9 positions match TRBD2. Germline V gene data show CDR1 as SEHNR and CDR2 as FQNEAQ (reference sequence). The CDR3 runs to 14 residues. Losses at the gene ends were 3 bases for V and 9 bases for J; bases not matched to a gene: 6. Filled out from reference TRBV7-9 and TRBJ2-1, the complete variable domain reads DTGVSQNPRHKITKRGQNVTFRCDPISEHNRLYWYRQTLGQGPEFLTYFQNEAQLEKSRLLSDRFSAERPKGSFSTLEIQRTEQGDSAMYLCASSFPGLASEQFFGPGTRLTVL.

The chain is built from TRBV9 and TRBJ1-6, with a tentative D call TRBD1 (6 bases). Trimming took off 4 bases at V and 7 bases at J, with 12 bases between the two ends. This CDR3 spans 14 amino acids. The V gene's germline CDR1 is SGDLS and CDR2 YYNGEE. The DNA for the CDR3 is TGTGCCAGCAGCCTCCGGACAGAAAATTCACCCCTCCACTTT. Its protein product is CASSLRTENSPLHF.

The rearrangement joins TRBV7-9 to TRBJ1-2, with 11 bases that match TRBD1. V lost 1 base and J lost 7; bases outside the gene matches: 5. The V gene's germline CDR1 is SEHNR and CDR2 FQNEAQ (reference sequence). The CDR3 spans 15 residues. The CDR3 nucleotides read TGTGCCAGCAGCTTAGAGGGACAGGGGGAGTTTGGCTACACCTTC. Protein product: CASSLEGQGEFGYTF.

CDR3 amino acids: CASSRDRGVYEQYF. CDR3 nucleotide sequence: TGTGCCAGCAGTAGGGACAGGGGTGTCTACGAGCAGTACTTC. This chain joins TRBV6-6 and TRBJ2-7; TRBD1 aligns across 10 bases. With 5 bases clipped from V and 3 bases from J, the junction kept 4 bases outside the gene matches. This CDR3 spans 14 amino acids. CDR1 and CDR2 from the germline V gene are MNHNY and SVGAGI (reference sequence).

CDR3 residues: CASSQGLAGGVYEQYF. DNA of the CDR3: TGTGCCAGCAGCCAGGGACTAGCGGGGGGAGTGTACGAGCAGTACTTC. This chain links TRBV3-1 (or the pseudogene TRBV3-2) with TRBJ2-7; 15 bases line up with TRBD2. There are 16 residues in the CDR3. The trim removed 3 bases at V and 4 bases at J, leaving 4 bases unmatched. Germline V gives CDR1 LGHDT, CDR2 YNNKEL (reference sequence).

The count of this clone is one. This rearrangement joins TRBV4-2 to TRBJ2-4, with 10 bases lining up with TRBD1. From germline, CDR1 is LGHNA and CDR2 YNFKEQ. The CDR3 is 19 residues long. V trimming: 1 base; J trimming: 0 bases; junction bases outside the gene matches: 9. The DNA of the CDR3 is TGTGCCAGCAGCCAAGGGACAGGGGGGAGCTCCGCAGCCAAAAACATTCAGTACTTC. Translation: CASSQGTGGSSAAKNIQYF.

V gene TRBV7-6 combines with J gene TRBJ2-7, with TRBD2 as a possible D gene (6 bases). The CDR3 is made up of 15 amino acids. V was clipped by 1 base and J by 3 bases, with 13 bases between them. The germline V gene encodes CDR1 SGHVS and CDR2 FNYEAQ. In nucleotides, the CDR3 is TGTGCCAGCAGCTTAGGAGGGGACTCGCGCTACGAGCAGTACTTC. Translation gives CASSLGGDSRYEQYF. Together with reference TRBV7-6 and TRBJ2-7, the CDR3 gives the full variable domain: GAGVSQSPRYKVTKRGQDVALRCDPISGHVSLYWYRQALGQGPEFLTYFNYEAQQDKSGLPNDRFSAERPEGSISTLTIQRTEQRDSAMYRCASSLGGDSRYEQYFGPGTRLTVT.